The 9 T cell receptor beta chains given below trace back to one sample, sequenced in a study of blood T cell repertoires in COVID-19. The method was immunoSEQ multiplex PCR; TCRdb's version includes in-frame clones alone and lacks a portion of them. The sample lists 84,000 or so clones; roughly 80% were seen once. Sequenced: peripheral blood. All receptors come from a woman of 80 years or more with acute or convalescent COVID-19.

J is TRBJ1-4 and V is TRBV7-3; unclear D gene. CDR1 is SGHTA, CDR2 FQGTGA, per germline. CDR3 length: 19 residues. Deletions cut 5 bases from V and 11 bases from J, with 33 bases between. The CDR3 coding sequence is TGTGCCAGCAGCCAACTTAAGCGCTGGTGGTTTCGTACCTCGGGGAAACTGTTTTTT. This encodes CASSQLKRWWFRTSGKLFF.

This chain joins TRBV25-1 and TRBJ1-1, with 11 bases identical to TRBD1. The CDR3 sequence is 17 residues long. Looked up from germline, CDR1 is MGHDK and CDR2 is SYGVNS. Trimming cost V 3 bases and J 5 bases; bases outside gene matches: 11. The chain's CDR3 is CASSDPPGQGVRTEAFF. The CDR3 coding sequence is TGTGCCAGCAGTGACCCCCCGGGACAGGGGGTACGAACTGAAGCTTTCTTT.

Here the CDR3 DNA reads TGTGCCAGCAGCGATTCAAGCGGGGGGTTCGGCACAGATACGCAGTATTTT. This codes for CASSDSSGGFGTDTQYF. This chain joins TRBV7-2 and TRBJ2-3; 9 nucleotides align to TRBD2. CDR1 is SGHTA, CDR2 FQGNSA, per germline. The CDR3 is 17 amino acids. Trimming cost V 5 bases and J 1 base; bases outside gene matches: 10.

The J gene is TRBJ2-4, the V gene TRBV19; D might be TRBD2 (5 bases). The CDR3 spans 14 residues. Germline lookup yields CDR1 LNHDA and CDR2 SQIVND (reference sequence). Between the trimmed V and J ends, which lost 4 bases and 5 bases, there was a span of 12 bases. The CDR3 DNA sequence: TGTGCCAGTAGTAGGGGAGTGGTCCAAAACATTCAGTACTTC. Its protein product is CASSRGVVQNIQYF.

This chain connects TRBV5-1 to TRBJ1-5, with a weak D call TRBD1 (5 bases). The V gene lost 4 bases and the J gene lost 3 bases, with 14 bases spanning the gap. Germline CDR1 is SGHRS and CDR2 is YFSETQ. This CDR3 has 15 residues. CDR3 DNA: TGCGCCAGCAGCACGACACCAGGGAACAATCAGCCCCAGCATTTT. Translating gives CASSTTPGNNQPQHF. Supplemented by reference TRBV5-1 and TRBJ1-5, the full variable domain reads KAGVTQTPRYLIKTRGQQVTLSCSPISGHRSVSWYQQTPGQGLQFLFEYFSETQRNKGNFPGRFSGRQFSNSRSEMNVSTLELGDSALYLCASSTTPGNNQPQHFGDGTRLSIL.

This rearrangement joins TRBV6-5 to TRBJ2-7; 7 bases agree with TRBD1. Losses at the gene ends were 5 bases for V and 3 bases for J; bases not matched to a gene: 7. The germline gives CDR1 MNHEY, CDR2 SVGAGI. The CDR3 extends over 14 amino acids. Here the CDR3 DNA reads TGTGCCAGCAGTCGACAGGGATTGGACTACGAGCAGTACTTC. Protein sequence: CASSRQGLDYEQYF.

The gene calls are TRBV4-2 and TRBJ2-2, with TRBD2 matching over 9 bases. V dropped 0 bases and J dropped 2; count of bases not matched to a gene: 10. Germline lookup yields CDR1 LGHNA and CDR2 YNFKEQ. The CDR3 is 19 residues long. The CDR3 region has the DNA TGTGCCAGCAGCCAAGATCTCGCGGGGGGGATCGTAAACACCGGGGAGCTGTTTTTT. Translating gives CASSQDLAGGIVNTGELFF.

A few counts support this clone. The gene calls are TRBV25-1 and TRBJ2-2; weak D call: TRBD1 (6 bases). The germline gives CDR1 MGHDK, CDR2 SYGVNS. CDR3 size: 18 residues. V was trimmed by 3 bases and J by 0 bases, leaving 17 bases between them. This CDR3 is CASSDSRTVSSNTGELFF. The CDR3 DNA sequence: TGTGCCAGCAGTGATTCTCGGACAGTTAGCTCGAACACCGGGGAGCTGTTTTTT.

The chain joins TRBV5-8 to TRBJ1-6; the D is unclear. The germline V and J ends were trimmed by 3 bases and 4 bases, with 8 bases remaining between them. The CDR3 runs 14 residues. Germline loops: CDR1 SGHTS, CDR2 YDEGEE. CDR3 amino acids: CASSSRGYNSPLHF. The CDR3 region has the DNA TGTGCCAGCAGCTCCCGGGGTTATAATTCACCCCTCCACTTT.